The next 18 T cell receptor beta chains were all read from a single sample in a study of CD8 T cells in Susac syndrome (dated by TCRdb to the late 2010s). Library construction relied on the immunoSEQ multiplex PCR assay. RNA was extracted with the RNeasy kit and roughly 0.45 to 1 ug was reverse transcribed using random hexamers. The public reads were reprocessed in TCRdb via fastp at Q25 and MiXCR, keeping in-frame beta chains. Rows matching on CDR3 protein sequence are summarized as one entry with the most common DNA and genes. The sample table lists about 290,000 distinct CDR3 sequences, roughly 85% of them with a count of one. The ten biggest clones cover 0.21% of the sample. The sample taken for sequencing was CD8+ T cells from PBMCs. Receptors were obtained from a human donor with multiple sclerosis.

The rearrangement links TRBV29-1 to TRBJ2-1; 14 bases are a match to TRBD2. Germline CDR1 SQVTM, CDR2 ANQGSEA. This CDR3 spans 14 amino acids. V lost 6 bases, J lost 10 bases, and 8 bases stayed unmatched. CDR3 nucleotides: TGCAGCGTAGAGGGACTAGCGGGAGTTCGCGAGCAGTTCTTC. Its protein is CSVEGLAGVREQFF.

The V and J genes are TRBV3-1 and TRBJ2-3, with 13 bases lining up with TRBD2. Germline CDR1 reads LGHDT; CDR2 reads YNNKEL (reference sequence). There are 18 residues in the CDR3. With V trimmed by 4 bases and J by 6 bases, 13 bases remained unmatched. CDR3 nucleotide sequence: TGTGCCAGCAGCCGGACCCCCCGGACTAGCGGGAGCGAGGATACGCAGTATTTT. The encoded protein is CASSRTPRTSGSEDTQYF.

This clonotype was recorded only once. V and J are TRBV27 and TRBJ2-1, with 8 bases aligning to TRBD1. CDR1 MNHEY and CDR2 SMNVEV come from the germline V gene (reference sequence). The CDR3 contains 16 residues. V was pared by 6 bases and J by 9 bases, with 16 bases of the junction left unmatched. CDR3 region: CASSTNRDRISREQFF. The CDR3 bases are TGTGCCAGCAGCACGAACCGGGACAGGATCTCACGTGAGCAGTTCTTC.

This clonotype was counted a few times. This chain uses TRBV14 with TRBJ2-4; D is perhaps TRBD2 (7 bases). V lost 1 base and J lost 2, with 12 bases in between. The CDR3 consists of 16 residues. Per germline, CDR1 SGHDN and CDR2 FVKESK. The CDR3 bases are TGTGCCAGCAGCCAAGGCGGGGGCGGTACCAAAAACATTCAGTACTTC. Translating gives CASSQGGGGTKNIQYF.

The chain recombines TRBV15 with TRBJ2-5; TRBD2 matches at 13 bases. Per the germline V gene, CDR1 is LNHNV and CDR2 is YYDKDF (reference sequence). Trimming removed 10 bases from V and 4 bases from J; junction bases left unmatched: 9. This CDR3 contains 15 residues. The CDR3 here is CAIQTGTSGTETQYF. The CDR3 DNA is TGTGCCATCCAGACCGGGACTAGCGGGACAGAGACCCAGTACTTC. Filled out from reference TRBV15 and TRBJ2-5, the complete variable domain reads DAMVIQNPRYQVTQFGKPVTLSCSQTLNHNVMYWYQQKSSQAPKLLFHYYDKDFNNEADTPDNFQSRRPNTSFCFLDIRSPGLGDTAMYLCAIQTGTSGTETQYFGPGTRLLVL.

The V and J genes are TRBV7-9 and TRBJ1-1, with 8 bases aligning to TRBD1. V lost 6 bases and J lost 10; bases outside the gene matches: 7. CDR1 is SEHNR and CDR2 is FQNEAQ in the germline V gene (reference sequence). The CDR3 is 12 amino acids. CDR3 sequence (DNA): TGTGCCAGCAGGCAACAGGGGGTGGGAGCTTTCTTT. Its protein product is CASRQQGVGAFF.

This clonotype appeared once. The V call is TRBV5-6, the J call TRBJ2-1; D assignment may be TRBD1 or TRBD2 (5 bases each). CDR1 and CDR2 (germline): SGHDT, YYEEEE. V was cut by 4 bases and J by 0 bases, with 20 bases left in between. This CDR3 contains 18 residues. The CDR3 nucleotides read TGTGCCAGCAGCCAATTCCGGGACGGCTTCAGCTCCTACAATGAGCAGTTCTTC. Its translation is CASSQFRDGFSSYNEQFF.

The rearrangement joins TRBV27 to TRBJ2-5, with 7 positions matching TRBD2. The trim removed 3 bases at V and 5 bases at J, leaving 9 bases unmatched. The CDR3 runs to 15 residues. Germline V lookup: CDR1 MNHEY, CDR2 SMNVEV (reference sequence). The CDR3 loop is CASSFVGGTGETQYF. The CDR3 DNA reads as TGTGCCAGCAGTTTCGTGGGAGGGACCGGTGAGACCCAGTACTTC.

The V gene is TRBV7-8, the J gene TRBJ1-5, with D tentatively TRBD1 (5 bases). The CDR3 is 15 amino acids. From germline, CDR1 is SGHVS and CDR2 FQNEAQ. The V end lost 2 bases, the J end lost 0 bases, and 8 bases lay between the germline ends. CDR3 DNA sequence: TGTGCCAGCAGCTTAACCAGGGATAGCAATCAGCCCCAGCATTTT. As protein: CASSLTRDSNQPQHF.

This clonotype has just one count. The CDR3 coding sequence is TGTGCCAGCAGTCGTCAGGAAAACACTGAAGCTTTCTTT. Translated: CASSRQENTEAFF. The rearrangement joins TRBV6-5 to TRBJ1-1; D gene unclear. The CDR3 is made up of 13 amino acids. V was cut by 5 bases and J by 2 bases, with 9 bases left in between. The germline V gene encodes CDR1 MNHEY and CDR2 SVGAGI.

This chain uses TRBV3-1 with TRBJ2-1, with 9 bases lining up with TRBD1. Germline CDR1 reads LGHDT; CDR2 reads YNNKEL (reference sequence). The junction had 11 bases not matched to a gene; V was cut back by 0 bases and J by 2 bases. The CDR3 runs to 19 residues. CDR3 sequence (DNA): TGTGCCAGCAGCCAAGAAGGGACAGGGTTGTCCCCGACCTACAATGAGCAGTTCTTC. Translating it yields CASSQEGTGLSPTYNEQFF.

The gene calls are TRBV20-1 and TRBJ2-1; D is possibly TRBD2 (5 bases). This CDR3 spans 15 amino acids. V dropped 6 bases and J dropped 2 bases, with 17 bases sitting between them. CDR1 is DFQATT and CDR2 is SNEGSKA in the germline V gene (reference sequence). The CDR3 is CSAPALASPYNEQFF. Written as DNA, the CDR3 is TGCAGTGCCCCCGCTCTAGCCTCCCCCTACAATGAGCAGTTCTTC.

This rearrangement joins TRBV27 to TRBJ1-2; 8 bases line up with TRBD1. With 6 bases clipped from V and 6 bases from J, the junction kept 9 bases outside the gene matches. The CDR3 consists of 14 residues. Per the germline V gene, CDR1 is MNHEY and CDR2 is SMNVEV (reference sequence). Here the CDR3 reads CASRSGTGLHGYTF. The CDR3 bases are TGTGCCAGCAGATCCGGGACAGGTCTGCATGGCTACACCTTC.

On this clonotype itself: Relative to the germline gene, one junction end is altered; a read error may explain this. CDR3 loop: CASSQLQREVVHEQHF. The CDR3 DNA is TGTGCCAGCTCACAACTACAGCGGGAGGTGGTCCACGAGCAGCACTTC. The chain is built from TRBV18 and TRBJ2-7; 9 nucleotides align to TRBD2. The length of the CDR3 is 16 residues. The V gene's germline CDR1 is KGHSH and CDR2 LQKENI. The entire variable domain, with the rest obtained from reference TRBV18 and TRBJ2-7, is as follows: NAGVMQNPRHLVRRRGQEARLRCSPMKGHSHVYWYRQLPEEGLKFMVYLQKENIIDESGMPKERFSAEFPKEGPSILRIQQVVRGDSAAYFCASSQLQREVVHEQHFGPGTRLTVT.

This sequence joins TRBV20-1 and TRBJ2-7; 11 nucleotides agree with TRBD2. Germline lookup yields CDR1 DFQATT and CDR2 SNEGSKA (reference sequence). V was pared by 0 bases and J by 6 bases, with 13 bases of the junction left unmatched. The CDR3 extends over 17 amino acids. The DNA of the CDR3 is TGCAGTGCTAGAGAGGTAGCGGGAGGGCCAACGGTGGTCGAGCAGTACTTC. This translates into CSAREVAGGPTVVEQYF.

The rearrangement uses TRBV6-2 or TRBV6-3 and TRBJ2-1, with TRBD2 as a possible D gene (5 bases). CDR1 and CDR2 from the germline V gene are MNHEY and SVGEGT. The CDR3 consists of 18 residues. V dropped 5 bases and J dropped 3 bases, with 23 bases sitting between them. The CDR3 nucleotides are TGTGCCAGCAGTCCCCCTTTGGCGGACTCCACCAACTACAATGAGCAGTTCTTC. This encodes CASSPPLADSTNYNEQFF.

This chain uses TRBV28 with TRBJ2-1; 13 bases align to TRBD2. This CDR3 has 16 amino acids. The germline V gene has CDR1 MDHEN and CDR2 SYDVKM. Unmatched junction bases numbered 0, after V lost 4 bases and J lost 0 bases. The CDR3 DNA reads TGTGCCAGCAGTTGGACTAGCGGGAGCTCCTACAATGAGCAGTTCTTC. It is translated as CASSWTSGSSYNEQFF.

This chain joins TRBV4-1 and TRBJ2-7; 8 bases match TRBD2. This CDR3 contains 15 residues. The V gene end was trimmed by 0 bases and the J gene end by 7 bases; junction bases not matched to a gene: 8. Per the germline V gene, CDR1 is MGHRA and CDR2 is YSYEKL. DNA for the CDR3: TGCGCCAGCAGCCAAGATGCAGCGGGAGCAAATGAGCAGTACTTC. Protein sequence: CASSQDAAGANEQYF.